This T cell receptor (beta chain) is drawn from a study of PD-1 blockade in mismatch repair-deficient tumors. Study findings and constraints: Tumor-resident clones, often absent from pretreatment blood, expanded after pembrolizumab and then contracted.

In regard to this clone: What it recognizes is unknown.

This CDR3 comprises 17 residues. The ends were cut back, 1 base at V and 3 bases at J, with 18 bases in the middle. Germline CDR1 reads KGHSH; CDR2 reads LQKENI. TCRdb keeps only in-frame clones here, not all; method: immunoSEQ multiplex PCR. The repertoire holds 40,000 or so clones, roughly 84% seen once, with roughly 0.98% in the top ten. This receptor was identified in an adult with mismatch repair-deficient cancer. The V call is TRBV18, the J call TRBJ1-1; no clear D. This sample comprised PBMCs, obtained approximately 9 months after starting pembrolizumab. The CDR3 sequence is CASSPQKVSGYDTEAFF. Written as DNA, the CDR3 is TGTGCCAGCTCACCACAAAAGGTATCGGGGTACGACACTGAAGCTTTCTTT.